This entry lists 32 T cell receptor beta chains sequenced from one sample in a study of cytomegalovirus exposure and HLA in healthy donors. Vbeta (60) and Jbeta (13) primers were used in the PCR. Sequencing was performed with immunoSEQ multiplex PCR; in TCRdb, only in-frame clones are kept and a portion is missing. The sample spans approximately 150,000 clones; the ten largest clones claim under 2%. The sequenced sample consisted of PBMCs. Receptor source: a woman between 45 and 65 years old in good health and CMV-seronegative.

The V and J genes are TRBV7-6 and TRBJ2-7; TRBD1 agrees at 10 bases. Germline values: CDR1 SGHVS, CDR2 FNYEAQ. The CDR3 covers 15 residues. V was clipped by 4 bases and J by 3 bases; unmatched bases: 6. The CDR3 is CASSSAGTGDYEQYF. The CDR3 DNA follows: TGTGCCAGCAGCTCAGCCGGGACAGGGGACTACGAGCAGTACTTC. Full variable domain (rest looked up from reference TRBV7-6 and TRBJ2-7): GAGVSQSPRYKVTKRGQDVALRCDPISGHVSLYWYRQALGQGPEFLTYFNYEAQQDKSGLPNDRFSAERPEGSISTLTIQRTEQRDSAMYRCASSSAGTGDYEQYFGPGTRLTVT.

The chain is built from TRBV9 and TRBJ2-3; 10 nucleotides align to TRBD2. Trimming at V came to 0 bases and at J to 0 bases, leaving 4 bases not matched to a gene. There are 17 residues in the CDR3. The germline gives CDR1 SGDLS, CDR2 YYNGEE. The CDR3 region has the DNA TGTGCCAGCAGCGTAGGGATAGCGGGGGGCAGCACAGATACGCAGTATTTT. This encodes CASSVGIAGGSTDTQYF. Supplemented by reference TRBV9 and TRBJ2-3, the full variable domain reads DSGVTQTPKHLITATGQRVTLRCSPRSGDLSVYWYQQSLDQGLQFLIQYYNGEERAKGNILERFSAQQFPDLHSELNLSSLELGDSALYFCASSVGIAGGSTDTQYFGPGTRLTVL.

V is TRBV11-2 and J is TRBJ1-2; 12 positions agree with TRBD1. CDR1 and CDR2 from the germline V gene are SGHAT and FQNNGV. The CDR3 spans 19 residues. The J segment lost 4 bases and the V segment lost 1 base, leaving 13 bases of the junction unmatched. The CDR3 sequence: CASSLAASGQGAGGYGYTF. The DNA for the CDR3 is TGTGCCAGCAGCTTAGCGGCGTCGGGACAGGGGGCGGGGGGCTATGGCTACACCTTC. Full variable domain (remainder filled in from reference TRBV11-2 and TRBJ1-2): EAGVAQSPRYKIIEKRQSVAFWCNPISGHATLYWYQQILGQGPKLLIQFQNNGVVDDSQLPKDRFSAERLKGVDSTLKIQPAKLEDSAVYLCASSLAASGQGAGGYGYTFGSGTRLTVV.

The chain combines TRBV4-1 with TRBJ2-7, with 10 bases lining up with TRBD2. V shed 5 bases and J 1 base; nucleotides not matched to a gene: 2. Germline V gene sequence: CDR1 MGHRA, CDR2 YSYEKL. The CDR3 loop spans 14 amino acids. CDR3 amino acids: CASSWTSGSYEQYF. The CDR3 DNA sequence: TGCGCCAGCAGCTGGACTAGCGGATCCTACGAGCAGTACTTC.

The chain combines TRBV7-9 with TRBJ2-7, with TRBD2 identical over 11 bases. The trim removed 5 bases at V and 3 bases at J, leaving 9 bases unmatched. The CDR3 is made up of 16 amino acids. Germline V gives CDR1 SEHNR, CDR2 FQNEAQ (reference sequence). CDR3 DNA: TGTGCCAGCAGCATCCGGACTAGCGGGTCAAACTACGAGCAGTACTTC. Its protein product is CASSIRTSGSNYEQYF.

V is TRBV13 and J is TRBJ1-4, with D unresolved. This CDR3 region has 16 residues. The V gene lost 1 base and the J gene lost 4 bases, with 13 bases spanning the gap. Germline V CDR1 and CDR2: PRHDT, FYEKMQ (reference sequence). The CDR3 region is CASSLVGFRNNEKLFF. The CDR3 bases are TGTGCCAGCAGCTTAGTGGGCTTCCGAAATAATGAAAAACTGTTTTTT.

The DNA of the CDR3 is TGTGCCAGCAGCCAAGGTACCGGGACTACAGAAGAGACCCAGTACTTC. Translated, it gives CASSQGTGTTEETQYF. The chain couples TRBV4-2 to TRBJ2-5; TRBD2 matches 7 bases. CDR3 length: 16 amino acids. Germline CDR1 is LGHNA and CDR2 is YNFKEQ. The V segment lost 1 base and the J segment 3 bases; nucleotides outside the gene matches: 8.

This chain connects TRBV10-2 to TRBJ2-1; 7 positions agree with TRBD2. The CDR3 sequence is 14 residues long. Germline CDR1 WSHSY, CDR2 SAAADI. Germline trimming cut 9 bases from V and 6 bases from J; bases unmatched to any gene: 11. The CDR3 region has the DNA TGCGCCAGTGGGCCGAGGGAGGGCAGCAATGAGCAGTTCTTC. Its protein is CASGPREGSNEQFF.

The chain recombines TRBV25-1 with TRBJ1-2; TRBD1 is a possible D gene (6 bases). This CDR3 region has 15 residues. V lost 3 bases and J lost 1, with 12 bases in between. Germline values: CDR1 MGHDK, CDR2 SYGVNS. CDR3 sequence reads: CASSDRQAGNYGYTF. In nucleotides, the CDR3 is TGTGCCAGCAGTGACAGACAGGCGGGTAACTATGGCTACACCTTC.

The CDR3, as DNA: TGTGCCAGCAGTTACTCGGCTAGCGCCCTCACCGGGGAGCTGTTTTTT. This codes for CASSYSASALTGELFF. This chain links TRBV6-5 with TRBJ2-2; possibly TRBD2 for D (6 bases). Germline lookup yields CDR1 MNHEY and CDR2 SVGAGI. The CDR3 runs to 16 residues. The V and J ends lost 0 bases and 4 bases respectively, with 12 bases between them.

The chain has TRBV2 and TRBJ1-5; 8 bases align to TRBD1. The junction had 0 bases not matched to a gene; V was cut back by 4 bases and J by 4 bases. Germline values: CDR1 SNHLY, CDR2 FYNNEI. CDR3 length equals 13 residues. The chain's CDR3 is CASSGTGNQPQHF. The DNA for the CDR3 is TGTGCCAGCAGTGGGACAGGGAATCAGCCCCAGCATTTT.

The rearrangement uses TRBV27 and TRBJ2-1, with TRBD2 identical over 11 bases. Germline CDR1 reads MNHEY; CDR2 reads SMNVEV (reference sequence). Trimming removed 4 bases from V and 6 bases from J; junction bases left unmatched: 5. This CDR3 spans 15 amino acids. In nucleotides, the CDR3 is TGTGCCAGCAGTTACGGACTAGCGGGTCCCAATGAGCAGTTCTTC. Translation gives CASSYGLAGPNEQFF.

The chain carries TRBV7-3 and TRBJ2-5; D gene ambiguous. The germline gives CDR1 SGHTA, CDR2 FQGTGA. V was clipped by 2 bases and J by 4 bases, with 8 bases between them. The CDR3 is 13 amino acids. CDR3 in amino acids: CASSLSLLETQYF. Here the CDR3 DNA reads TGTGCCAGCAGCTTATCCCTATTAGAGACCCAGTACTTC.

CDR3 nucleotides: TGTGCCAGCAGCCAATCCGACGGGACACTTGCCTACGAGCAGTACTTC. This sequence encodes CASSQSDGTLAYEQYF. The V call is TRBV11-2, the J call TRBJ2-7; TRBD1 might be the D (6 bases). The CDR3 sequence is 16 residues long. Trimming pared 5 bases from V and 2 bases from J, leaving 19 bases between. Germline V CDR1 and CDR2: SGHAT, FQNNGV.

The CDR3 region has the DNA TGCGCCAGCAGCCATGCTACAGCCACGAACACTGAAGCTTTCTTT. Residues: CASSHATATNTEAFF. The V and J genes are TRBV4-1 and TRBJ1-1; D remains unclear. From germline, CDR1 is MGHRA and CDR2 YSYEKL. The CDR3 totals 15 residues. V lost 3 bases to trimming and J lost 1 base, with 12 bases between them.

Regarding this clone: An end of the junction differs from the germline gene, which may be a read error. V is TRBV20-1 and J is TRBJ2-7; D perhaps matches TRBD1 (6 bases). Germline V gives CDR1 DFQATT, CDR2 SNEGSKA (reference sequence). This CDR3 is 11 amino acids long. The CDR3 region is CSASLGASRHF. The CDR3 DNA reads TGCAGTGCTTCCCTGGGGGCTAGTCGGCATTTC.

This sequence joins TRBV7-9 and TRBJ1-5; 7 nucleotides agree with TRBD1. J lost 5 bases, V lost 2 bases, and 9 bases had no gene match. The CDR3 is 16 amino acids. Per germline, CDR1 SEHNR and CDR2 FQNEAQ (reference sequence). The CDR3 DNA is TGTGCCAGCAGCTTATTCCTCGACAGGGCGGATCAGCCCCAGCATTTT. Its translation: CASSLFLDRADQPQHF.

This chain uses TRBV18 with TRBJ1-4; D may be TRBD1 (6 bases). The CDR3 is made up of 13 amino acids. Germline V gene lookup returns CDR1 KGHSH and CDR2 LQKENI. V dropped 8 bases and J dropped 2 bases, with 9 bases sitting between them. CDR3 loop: CASNRETNEKLFF. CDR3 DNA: TGTGCCAGCAACAGGGAGACTAATGAAAAACTGTTTTTT.

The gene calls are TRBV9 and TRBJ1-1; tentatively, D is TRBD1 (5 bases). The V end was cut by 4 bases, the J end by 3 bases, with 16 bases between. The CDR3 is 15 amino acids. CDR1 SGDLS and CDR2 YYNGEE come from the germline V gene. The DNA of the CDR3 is TGTGCCAGCAGCCCACGATGGCAGGGATACACTGAAGCTTTCTTT. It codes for CASSPRWQGYTEAFF.

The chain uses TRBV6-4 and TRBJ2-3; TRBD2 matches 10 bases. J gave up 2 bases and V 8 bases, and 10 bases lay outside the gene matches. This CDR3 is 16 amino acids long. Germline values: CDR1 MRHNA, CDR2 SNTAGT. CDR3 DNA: TGTGCCAGCGCTAGTTCTAGCGGGGGTGACACAGATACGCAGTATTTT. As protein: CASASSSGGDTDTQYF.

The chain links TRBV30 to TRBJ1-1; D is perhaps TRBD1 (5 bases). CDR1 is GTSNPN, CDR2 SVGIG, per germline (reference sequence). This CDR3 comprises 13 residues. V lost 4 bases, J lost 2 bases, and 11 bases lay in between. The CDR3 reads CAWTRDFNTEAFF. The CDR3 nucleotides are TGTGCCTGGACCCGGGACTTTAACACTGAAGCTTTCTTT. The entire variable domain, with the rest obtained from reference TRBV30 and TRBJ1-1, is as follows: SQTIHQWPATLVQPVGSPLSLECTVEGTSNPNLYWYRQAAGRGLQLLFYSVGIGQISSEVPQNLSASRPQDRQFILSSKKLLLSDSGFYLCAWTRDFNTEAFFGQGTRLTVV.

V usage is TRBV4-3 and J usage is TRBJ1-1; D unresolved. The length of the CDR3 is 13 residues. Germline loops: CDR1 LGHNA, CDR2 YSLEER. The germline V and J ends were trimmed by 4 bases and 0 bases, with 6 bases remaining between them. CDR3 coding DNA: TGCGCCAGCAGCCCTGCGATGAACACTGAAGCTTTCTTT. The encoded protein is CASSPAMNTEAFF.

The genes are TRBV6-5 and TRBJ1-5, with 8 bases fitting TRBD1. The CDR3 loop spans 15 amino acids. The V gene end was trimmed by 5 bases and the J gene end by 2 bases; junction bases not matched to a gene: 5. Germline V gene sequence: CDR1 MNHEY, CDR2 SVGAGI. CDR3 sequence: CASSPQTGGNQPQHF. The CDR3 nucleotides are TGTGCCAGCAGTCCTCAGACAGGGGGCAATCAGCCCCAGCATTTT.

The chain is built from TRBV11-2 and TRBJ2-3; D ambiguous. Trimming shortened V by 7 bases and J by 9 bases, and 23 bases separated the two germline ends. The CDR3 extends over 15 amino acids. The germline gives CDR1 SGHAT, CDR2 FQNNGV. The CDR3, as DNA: TGTGCCAGCATCAGCAAACCCTCTCACATGGGCACGCAGTATTTT. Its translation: CASISKPSHMGTQYF.

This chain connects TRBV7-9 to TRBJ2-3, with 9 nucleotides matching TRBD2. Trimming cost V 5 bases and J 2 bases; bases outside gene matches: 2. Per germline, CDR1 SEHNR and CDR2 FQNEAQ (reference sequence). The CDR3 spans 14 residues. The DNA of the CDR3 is TGTGCCAGCAGCCCGGGACTAGCCACAGATACGCAGTATTTT. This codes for CASSPGLATDTQYF.

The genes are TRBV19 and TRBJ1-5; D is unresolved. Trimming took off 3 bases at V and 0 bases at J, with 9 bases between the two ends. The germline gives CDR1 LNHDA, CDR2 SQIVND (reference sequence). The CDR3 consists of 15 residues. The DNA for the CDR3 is TGTGCCAGTAGTATCCGAGTATATAGCAATCAGCCCCAGCATTTT. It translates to CASSIRVYSNQPQHF.

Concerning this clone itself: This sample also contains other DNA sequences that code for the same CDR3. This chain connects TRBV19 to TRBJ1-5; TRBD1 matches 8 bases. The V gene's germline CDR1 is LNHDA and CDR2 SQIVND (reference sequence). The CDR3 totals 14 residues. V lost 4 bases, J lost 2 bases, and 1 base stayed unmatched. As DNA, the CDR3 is TGTGCCAGTAGTACGACAGGGGGCAATCAGCCCCAGCATTTT. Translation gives CASSTTGGNQPQHF.

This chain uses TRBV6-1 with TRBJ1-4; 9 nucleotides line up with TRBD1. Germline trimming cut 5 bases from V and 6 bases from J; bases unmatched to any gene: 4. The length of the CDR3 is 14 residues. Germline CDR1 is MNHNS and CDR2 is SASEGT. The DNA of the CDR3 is TGTGCCAGCAGTCGGGACAGGGATTATGAAAAACTGTTTTTT. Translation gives CASSRDRDYEKLFF.

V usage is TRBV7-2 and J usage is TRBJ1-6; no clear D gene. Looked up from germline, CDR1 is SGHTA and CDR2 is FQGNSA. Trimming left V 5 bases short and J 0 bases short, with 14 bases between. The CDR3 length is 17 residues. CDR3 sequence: CASSGETVSSYNSPLHF. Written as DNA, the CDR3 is TGTGCCAGCAGCGGGGAGACGGTTAGCTCCTATAATTCACCCCTCCACTTT.

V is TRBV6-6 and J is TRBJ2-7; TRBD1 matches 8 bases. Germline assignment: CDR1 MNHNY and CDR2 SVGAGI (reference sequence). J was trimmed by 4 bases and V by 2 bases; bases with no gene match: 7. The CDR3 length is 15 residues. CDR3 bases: TGTGCCAGCAGTTACCGGGACAGGAGTCCATACGAGCAGTACTTC. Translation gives CASSYRDRSPYEQYF.

CDR3 loop: CASSIGTDDYGYTF. CDR3 nucleotide sequence: TGTGCCAGCAGCATAGGGACAGACGATTATGGCTACACCTTC. This chain connects TRBV7-2 to TRBJ1-2, with 7 bases aligning to TRBD1. The germline CDR1 and CDR2 sequences are SGHTA and FQGNSA. After removal of 5 bases from V and 5 bases from J, the junction contained 8 bases not matched to a gene. The CDR3 has 14 residues.

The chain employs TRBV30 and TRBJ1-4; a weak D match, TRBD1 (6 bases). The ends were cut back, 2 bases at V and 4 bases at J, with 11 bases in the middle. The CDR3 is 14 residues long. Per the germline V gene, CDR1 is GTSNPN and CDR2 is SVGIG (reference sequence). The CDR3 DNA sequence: TGTGCCTGGAGTCGGACAGCTCATAATGAAAAACTGTTTTTT. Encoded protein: CAWSRTAHNEKLFF.